This TCR beta chain stems from a study of blood T cell repertoires in COVID-19. Overall study: COVID-19 samples, acute and convalescent, were from the United States, Italy and Spain. The analysed material was cDNA or gDNA that came from T cells, B-cell-depleted T cells, or PBMCs.

This clone occurred once. Per the original data handling: Amplification with reference gene primers provided the estimates of nucleated cell counts. Using immunoSEQ multiplex PCR, the repertoire was profiled, and TCRdb retains in-frame clones only, with some absent. From that table come the V and J calls and clone size; the DNA was used to work out D and trimming. The table shows under 400,000 clones, with more than 70% occurring only once. Recruited during active infection, patients (from Seattle) were subsequently followed longitudinally. The ends lost 4 bases at V and 4 bases at J; junction bases unmatched: 5. The CDR3 is 14 residues long. Germline-derived CDR1 and CDR2 are SGHNT and YYREEE (reference sequence).

Sequenced input: peripheral blood. This chain connects TRBV5-4 to TRBJ1-2, with 9 bases that match TRBD1. This TCR was recovered from a woman in her 30s with COVID-19, enrolled during active disease. The CDR3 protein is CASSAQTGGYGYTF. The DNA for the CDR3 is TGTGCCAGCAGCGCACAGACAGGGGGCTATGGCTACACCTTC.